One sample yielded the 4 T cell receptor beta chains listed below, sequenced in a study of molecular identifiers for immune sequencing clone quantification. TCRdb redid the calling of the PCR reads with MiXCR, one entry per CDR3 protein. Among a few hundred thousand distinct CDR3 sequences listed, roughly 26% were seen once. Sequences were obtained from naive CD8+ T cells from blood, with Jurkat cell RNA spiked in. Subset described: FACS-sorted CD8+CD4-CCR7+CD45RA+ naive T cells. The receptors here all came from a human donor in good health. Some libraries in this study had Jurkat cell RNA spiked in.

The CDR3 reads CASSPGSGQGIGQPQHF. Written as DNA, the CDR3 is TGTGCCAGTAGTCCAGGCTCGGGACAGGGGATCGGTCAGCCCCAGCATTTT. The chain employs TRBV19 and TRBJ1-5; 10 nucleotides match TRBD1. The CDR3 totals 17 residues. The V gene end was trimmed by 5 bases and the J gene end by 6 bases; junction bases not matched to a gene: 13. The V gene's germline CDR1 is LNHDA and CDR2 SQIVND (reference sequence).

This clonotype is a singleton in its sample. A read error may produce the germline difference seen at one junction end. V is TRBV4-1 and J is TRBJ1-5, with a tentative D call TRBD1 (6 bases). Germline V gene sequence: CDR1 MGHRA, CDR2 YSYEKL. There are 15 residues in the CDR3. CDR3 loop: CASSQDPGGYAPPHF. For the CDR3, the DNA is TGCGCCAGCAGCCAAGATCCCGGGGGCTATGCTCCCCCGCATTTT.

This clonotype was detected a few times. The chain couples TRBV15 to TRBJ2-7; possible D gene TRBD2, 6 bases. The CDR3 is made up of 14 amino acids. CDR1 and CDR2 (germline): LNHNV, YYDKDF (reference sequence). The V end lost 5 bases, the J end lost 4 bases, and 15 bases lay between the germline ends. CDR3 in amino acids: CATSSPDGGYEQYF. The DNA for the CDR3 is TGTGCCACCAGCTCGCCGGACGGGGGATACGAGCAGTACTTC.

The V and J genes are TRBV19 and TRBJ1-2, with a possible D match to TRBD1 (6 bases). Germline values: CDR1 LNHDA, CDR2 SQIVND (reference sequence). The CDR3 runs to 13 residues. Trimming removed 7 bases at V and 6 bases at J, with 15 bases between. The CDR3 region is CASTRGGLDGYTF. CDR3 DNA: TGTGCCAGTACCCGTGGGGGCCTAGATGGCTACACCTTC.